These 14 T cell receptor beta chains share one sample of origin, sequenced in a study of CD8 T cells in ankylosing spondylitis. Findings and caveats of the study: A TCR beta motif of about eight highly homologous variants appeared characteristic of ankylosing spondylitis blood.

TCRdb re-called the 5' RACE reads with MiXCR, one entry per CDR3 protein. The sample shows fewer than 550,000 distinct CDR3 sequences, approximately 5.3% of them seen only once. The antigens for these receptors are not known. The specimen was blood, either unsorted or a sorted T cell fraction (not recorded which). The receptors shown here come from a male donor with ankylosing spondylitis.

At least ten counts were recorded for this clonotype. J is TRBJ2-7 and V is TRBV4-3, with D perhaps TRBD1 (5 bases). The CDR3 is made up of 15 amino acids. Germline values: CDR1 LGHNA, CDR2 YSLEER. Trimming pared 0 bases from V and 3 bases from J, leaving 12 bases between. This CDR3 is CASSQEQGSHYEQYF. DNA for the CDR3: TGCGCCAGCAGCCAAGAGCAGGGTTCTCACTACGAGCAGTACTTC.

The chain combines TRBV11-2 with TRBJ2-5, with a weak D call TRBD2 (9 bases). Germline CDR1 SGHAT, CDR2 FQNNGV. Trimming pared 7 bases from V and 4 bases from J, leaving 19 bases between. The CDR3 consists of 15 residues. CDR3 in DNA: TGTGCCAGCACCTGGGCGGGGGGGACAGGAGAGACCCAGTACTTC. This codes for CASTWAGGTGETQYF.

In its sample, this clonotype was seen many times. V and J are TRBV7-8 and TRBJ1-6, with D uncertain. Germline V CDR1 and CDR2: SGHVS, FQNEAQ. Between the trimmed V and J ends, which lost 1 base and 8 bases, there was a span of 6 bases. The CDR3 length is 13 residues. The CDR3 DNA reads TGTGCCAGCAGCTTAGGTCAGGATTCACCCCTCCACTTT. Amino acids: CASSLGQDSPLHF.

This clonotype was seen at least ten times. The chain links TRBV7-2 to TRBJ1-2; tentative D call: TRBD1 (6 bases). This CDR3 has 12 residues. The V end lost 3 bases, the J end lost 7 bases, and 9 bases lay between the germline ends. Germline V gene data show CDR1 as SGHTA and CDR2 as FQGNSA. The CDR3 sequence is CASSFGGLGYTF. The CDR3 coding sequence is TGTGCCAGCAGCTTTGGGGGGCTTGGCTACACCTTC.

This clonotype has at least ten counts. This chain links TRBV7-2 with TRBJ1-2; D not resolved. Trimming cost V 5 bases and J 6 bases, with 19 bases left between them. The CDR3 contains 15 residues. Germline V gene lookup returns CDR1 SGHTA and CDR2 FQGNSA. CDR3 amino acids: CASSPVAAKRDGYTF. DNA for the CDR3: TGTGCCAGCAGCCCAGTGGCCGCGAAGAGGGATGGCTACACCTTC. Variable domain in full (rest from reference TRBV7-2 and TRBJ1-2): GAGVSQSPSNKVTEKGKDVELRCDPISGHTALYWYRQSLGQGLEFLIYFQGNSAPDKSGLPSDRFSAERTGGSVSTLTIQRTQQEDSAVYLCASSPVAAKRDGYTFGSGTRLTVV.

About this clonotype itself: A much larger clone sits a single nucleotide away, making a read error possible. The CDR3 DNA is TGCGCCAGCAGCCAAGAAGGGGGTTTTGGAAACACCATGTATTTT. It translates to CASSQEGGFGNTMYF. The chain joins TRBV4-3 to TRBJ1-3, with D tentatively TRBD1 (6 bases). The CDR3 covers 15 residues. Germline loops: CDR1 LGHNA, CDR2 YSLEER.

This clonotype was seen many times. The chain carries TRBV7-6 and TRBJ2-7; TRBD1 or TRBD2 may be the D gene (5 bases each). Trimming left V 3 bases short and J 3 bases short, with 9 bases between. The germline gives CDR1 SGHVS, CDR2 FNYEAQ. The CDR3 loop spans 13 amino acids. The CDR3 here is CASSLGVLYEQYF. For the CDR3, the DNA is TGTGCCAGCAGCTTGGGGGTACTCTACGAGCAGTACTTC. The complete variable domain, with remaining parts taken from reference TRBV7-6 and TRBJ2-7, reads GAGVSQSPRYKVTKRGQDVALRCDPISGHVSLYWYRQALGQGPEFLTYFNYEAQQDKSGLPNDRFSAERPEGSISTLTIQRTEQRDSAMYRCASSLGVLYEQYFGPGTRLTVT.

This clonotype was counted a few times. The chain links TRBV5-5 to TRBJ2-1, with 14 nucleotides matching TRBD2. J was trimmed by 13 bases and V by 4 bases; bases with no gene match: 13. Germline V gene data show CDR1 as SGHKS and CDR2 as YYEKEE (reference sequence). There are 16 residues in the CDR3. The DNA of the CDR3 is TGTGCCAGCAGCGCGACGGGACTAGCGGGGGTTGTTCTCCAGTTCTTC. It encodes CASSATGLAGVVLQFF.

This clonotype occurred many times. The chain has TRBV7-2 and TRBJ1-1; D is undetermined. This CDR3 region has 14 residues. The V end lost 5 bases, the J end lost 4 bases, and 14 bases lay between the germline ends. Germline CDR1 SGHTA, CDR2 FQGNSA. The CDR3 region has the DNA TGTGCCAGCAGCCCCCGGAGGGATTCCACTGAAGCTTTCTTT. It yields the protein CASSPRRDSTEAFF.

This clonotype came up many times. The chain carries TRBV6-5 and TRBJ2-7; 9 nucleotides line up with TRBD2. The CDR3 sequence is 16 residues long. V was clipped by 0 bases and J by 0 bases; unmatched bases: 3. The germline CDR1 and CDR2 sequences are MNHEY and SVGAGI. CDR3 sequence: CASSYSRAGGSYEQYF. The CDR3 DNA is TGTGCCAGCAGTTACTCGAGAGCGGGGGGCTCCTACGAGCAGTACTTC.

This clonotype was counted ten times or more. The V and J genes are TRBV5-1 and TRBJ1-1; D unresolved. V was trimmed by 4 bases and J by 3 bases, leaving 16 bases between them. The germline V gene has CDR1 SGHRS and CDR2 YFSETQ. The CDR3 length is 15 residues. In DNA form, the CDR3 reads TGCGCCAGCAGCCCCGACTCCTTTCCCCACACTGAAGCTTTCTTT. It is translated as CASSPDSFPHTEAFF.

This clonotype was seen repeatedly, ten times or more. The genes are TRBV6-1 and TRBJ1-5; D not certain. V lost 7 bases and J 7 bases, leaving 17 bases between the germline ends. In germline, CDR1 is MNHNS, CDR2 SASEGT. The CDR3 totals 14 residues. The CDR3, as DNA: TGTGCCAGCACCCCCCGTCTGGGTTTCCAGCCCCAGCATTTT. As protein: CASTPRLGFQPQHF.

This clonotype has a count of ten or more. The chain combines TRBV27 with TRBJ2-7; D unclear. Trimming stripped 5 bases from V and 0 bases from J, with 8 bases between. CDR3 length equals 13 residues. Germline CDR1 reads MNHEY; CDR2 reads SMNVEV (reference sequence). The CDR3 DNA follows: TGTGCCAGCAGTCACGCAAGCTCCTACGAGCAGTACTTC. Translating it yields CASSHASSYEQYF.

This clonotype came up many times. The rearrangement links TRBV12-3 or TRBV12-4 to TRBJ2-7; D not resolved. V shed 3 bases and J shed 0 bases, with 15 bases lying between them. This CDR3 has 16 amino acids. CDR3 nucleotides: TGTGCCAGCAGTTTTAATCTTGGGGTGGGCTCCTACGAGCAGTACTTC. Translation gives CASSFNLGVGSYEQYF.